Listed here are 12 T cell receptor beta chains from one sample, sequenced in a study of T cell responses to AZD1222 COVID-19 vaccine. The data were produced by immunoSEQ multiplex PCR, yet TCRdb's version contains in-frame clones alone and is incomplete. This table holds more than 95,000 clones, 75% to 90% found once. Sequencing used peripheral blood, obtained 28 days after the second AZD1222 dose. The receptors come from an adult who received the AZD1222 COVID-19 vaccine.

The chain uses TRBV29-1 and TRBJ1-2; no firm D call. The CDR3 has 8 residues. CDR1 is SQVTM, CDR2 ANQGSEA, per germline. Trimming took 8 bases from V and 6 from J, leaving 4 bases between them. CDR3 region: CSTNGYTF. CDR3 nucleotides: TGCAGCACAAATGGCTACACCTTC.

This clone was observed a single time. The chain links TRBV5-1 to TRBJ1-2; D is unclear. Germline V gene sequence: CDR1 SGHRS, CDR2 YFSETQ. Trimming shortened V by 0 bases and J by 5 bases, and 11 bases separated the two germline ends. This CDR3 comprises 14 residues. CDR3 protein: CASSLADGLYGYTF. CDR3 bases: TGCGCCAGCAGCTTGGCCGACGGCCTGTATGGCTACACCTTC.

The V and J genes are TRBV9 and TRBJ1-5; D gene unclear. Trimming stripped 2 bases from V and 0 bases from J, with 9 bases between. This CDR3 spans 15 amino acids. In germline, CDR1 is SGDLS, CDR2 YYNGEE. Here the CDR3 DNA reads TGTGCCAGCAGCGTTGGAGAGAATAGCAATCAGCCCCAGCATTTT. Translating it yields CASSVGENSNQPQHF.

Only one count was recorded for this clone. The genes are TRBV18 and TRBJ2-1; 14 bases agree with TRBD2. Germline V CDR1 and CDR2: KGHSH, LQKENI. CDR3 length equals 15 residues. With V trimmed by 6 bases and J by 7 bases, 5 bases remained unmatched. The CDR3 reads CASSPGTSGRNEQFF. The DNA for the CDR3 is TGTGCCAGCTCGCCCGGGACTAGCGGGAGAAATGAGCAGTTCTTC.

The V call is TRBV29-1, the J call TRBJ1-2; no firm D call. This CDR3 has 10 amino acids. CDR1 is SQVTM, CDR2 ANQGSEA, per germline. Trimming removed 1 base from V and 6 bases from J, with 3 bases in between. CDR3 sequence (DNA): TGCAGCGTTGAAGCGGATGGCTACACCTTC. Its protein product is CSVEADGYTF.

This clone is a singleton in its sample. This chain joins TRBV2 and TRBJ2-4, with TRBD1 matching 9 bases. With 5 bases clipped from V and 7 bases from J, the junction kept 3 bases outside the gene matches. This CDR3 region has 13 residues. Germline CDR1 SNHLY, CDR2 FYNNEI. In DNA, the CDR3 is TGTGCCAGCAGTTCGGGGACAGGGAACATTCAGTACTTC. It yields the protein CASSSGTGNIQYF. Supplemented by reference TRBV2 and TRBJ2-4, the full variable domain reads EPEVTQTPSHQVTQMGQEVILRCVPISNHLYFYWYRQILGQKVEFLVSFYNNEISEKSEIFDDQFSVERPDGSNFTLKIRSTKLEDSAMYFCASSSGTGNIQYFGAGTRLSVL.

The gene calls are TRBV6-2 or TRBV6-3 and TRBJ2-7; 7 nucleotides match TRBD2. Germline V gene data show CDR1 as MNHEY and CDR2 as SVGEGT. CDR3 size: 15 residues. The V gene end was trimmed by 5 bases and the J gene end by 1 base; junction bases not matched to a gene: 8. CDR3 amino acids: CASSPPGTTSYEQYF. The DNA of the CDR3 is TGTGCCAGCAGTCCCCCCGGGACTACGTCCTACGAGCAGTACTTC.

The chain uses TRBV6-6 and TRBJ2-7; 9 bases fit TRBD1. With 2 bases clipped from V and 3 bases from J, the junction kept 2 bases outside the gene matches. The CDR3 is made up of 14 amino acids. CDR1 and CDR2 (germline): MNHNY, SVGAGI (reference sequence). The CDR3 sequence is CASSYRTGDYEQYF. The CDR3 coding sequence is TGTGCCAGCAGTTACCGGACAGGGGACTACGAGCAGTACTTC.

The chain combines TRBV29-1 with TRBJ1-2; 7 bases align to TRBD1. Germline lookup yields CDR1 SQVTM and CDR2 ANQGSEA. The trim removed 7 bases at V and 7 bases at J, leaving 9 bases unmatched. There are 12 residues in the CDR3. The CDR3 bases are TGCAGCGCGATTGAACAGGGGTTTGGCTACACCTTC. This codes for CSAIEQGFGYTF.

V and J are TRBV10-2 and TRBJ1-5; D gene ambiguous. Germline CDR1 reads WSHSY; CDR2 reads SAAADI. The V end lost 2 bases, the J end lost 4 bases, and 9 bases lay between the germline ends. CDR3 length equals 14 residues. The CDR3 spells CASSEIGWNQPQHF. In DNA form, the CDR3 reads TGCGCCAGCAGTGAGATTGGGTGGAATCAGCCCCAGCATTTT.

V is TRBV18 and J is TRBJ2-7, with D maybe TRBD1 (5 bases). Looked up from germline, CDR1 is KGHSH and CDR2 is LQKENI. Trimming stripped 1 base from V and 5 bases from J, with 12 bases between. The CDR3 covers 14 residues. CDR3 coding DNA: TGTGCCAGCTCACCACAGGCAGGGCGCCACGAGCAGTACTTC. Translated, it gives CASSPQAGRHEQYF.

The rearrangement joins TRBV14 to TRBJ1-1; D not certain. The CDR3 runs 14 residues. Germline-derived CDR1 and CDR2 are SGHDN and FVKESK. Trimming removed 0 bases from V and 5 bases from J, with 10 bases in between. CDR3 DNA: TGTGCCAGCAGCCAAGACCTCAGGAGGACTGAAGCTTTCTTT. Protein: CASSQDLRRTEAFF.